This is a list of T cell receptor beta chains from one sample in a study of T cell responses to AZD1222 COVID-19 vaccine. Profiling relied on immunoSEQ multiplex PCR, and the TCRdb table lists in-frame clones only, not all of them. The sample has 120,000 to 150,000 clones, approximately 90% seen once. Sequenced here: peripheral blood, sampled 28 days after the second AZD1222 dose. These receptors all come from an adult who received the AZD1222 COVID-19 vaccine. Both conserved end residues are part of each CDR3.

v_call: TRBV2
cdr3_length: 13
j_call: TRBJ1-1
cdr3_aa: CASRGEAGTEAFF

v_call: TRBV28
cdr3_length: 14
j_call: TRBJ1-2
cdr3_aa: CASSPGGRGYGYTF

v_call: TRBV4-1
cdr3_length: 13
j_call: TRBJ2-1
cdr3_aa: CASISTAGAEQFF

v_call: TRBV5-1
cdr3_length: 13
j_call: TRBJ2-3
cdr3_aa: CASSYTRGGTQYF

v_call: TRBV24-1
cdr3_length: 16
j_call: TRBJ2-1
cdr3_aa: CATPPSQRPFENEQFF

v_call: TRBV13
cdr3_length: 16
j_call: TRBJ2-5
cdr3_aa: CASSLGQLSREETQYF

v_call: TRBV24-1
cdr3_length: 14
j_call: TRBJ2-1
cdr3_aa: CATSDLDHEGEQFF

v_call: TRBV6-6
cdr3_length: 14
j_call: TRBJ1-6
cdr3_aa: CASSPGGQNSPLHF

v_call: TRBV6-2/TRBV6-3
cdr3_length: 15
j_call: TRBJ2-7
cdr3_aa: CASSLQAYGSYEQYF

v_call: TRBV5-4
cdr3_length: 17
j_call: TRBJ2-2
cdr3_aa: CASSTPGSRRDTGELFF

v_call: TRBV19
cdr3_length: 15
j_call: TRBJ2-3
cdr3_aa: CASSRPGLGSDTQYF

v_call: TRBV9
cdr3_length: 15
j_call: TRBJ2-3
cdr3_aa: CASSVAGGRADTQYF

v_call: TRBV7-8
cdr3_length: 15
j_call: TRBJ1-1
cdr3_aa: CASSFAGVTNTEAFF

v_call: TRBV7-2
cdr3_length: 15
j_call: TRBJ2-7
cdr3_aa: CASSSPGQGRYEQYF

v_call: TRBV7-6
cdr3_length: 15
j_call: TRBJ2-3
cdr3_aa: CASTPSGGGWGTQYF

v_call: TRBV5-5
cdr3_length: 15
j_call: TRBJ1-4
cdr3_aa: CASSPSTGTYEKLFF

v_call: TRBV7-2
cdr3_length: 13
j_call: TRBJ1-5
cdr3_aa: CASSPEPNQPQHF

v_call: TRBV10-3
cdr3_length: 13
j_call: TRBJ2-7
cdr3_aa: CASRGGDSYEQYF

v_call: TRBV6-5
cdr3_length: 13
j_call: TRBJ1-1
cdr3_aa: CASRDDRGALAFF

v_call: TRBV28
cdr3_length: 17
j_call: TRBJ1-3
cdr3_aa: CASSSGSLGKRGNTIYF

v_call: TRBV19
cdr3_length: 14
j_call: TRBJ1-3
cdr3_aa: CASSPGTYGNTIYF

v_call: TRBV28
cdr3_length: 16
j_call: TRBJ1-3
cdr3_aa: CASSAPLGQGVYTIYF

v_call: TRBV9
cdr3_length: 15
j_call: TRBJ1-1
cdr3_aa: CASSVKEGRGTEAFF

v_call: TRBV28
cdr3_length: 12
j_call: TRBJ1-1
cdr3_aa: CASSFSYGDPFF

v_call: TRBV19
cdr3_length: 14
j_call: TRBJ2-7
cdr3_aa: CASSIDLYSYEQYF

v_call: TRBV11-2
cdr3_length: 13
j_call: TRBJ2-3
cdr3_aa: CASSLYRGDTQYF

v_call: TRBV7-2
cdr3_length: 15
j_call: TRBJ2-5
cdr3_aa: CASSPRRTIQETQYF

v_call: TRBV30
cdr3_length: 12
j_call: TRBJ1-1
cdr3_aa: CAGVLTGGEAFF

v_call: TRBV6-5
cdr3_length: 12
j_call: TRBJ1-1
cdr3_aa: CAAAQMNTEAFF

v_call: TRBV3-1/TRBV3-2
cdr3_length: 14
j_call: TRBJ2-7
cdr3_aa: CASSQGGQGIEQYF

v_call: TRBV27
cdr3_length: 17
j_call: TRBJ2-4
cdr3_aa: CASRPPLTAGAKNIQYF

v_call: TRBV6-6
cdr3_length: 15
j_call: TRBJ1-6
cdr3_aa: CASSQPSTYNSPLHF

v_call: TRBV7-2
cdr3_length: 17
j_call: TRBJ1-5
cdr3_aa: CASSLRQGGGSNQPQHF

v_call: TRBV15
cdr3_length: 13
j_call: TRBJ2-3
cdr3_aa: CATSPRFTDTQYF

v_call: TRBV2
cdr3_length: 13
j_call: TRBJ1-6
cdr3_aa: CAGREGSNSPLHF

v_call: TRBV5-1
cdr3_length: 16
j_call: TRBJ2-6
cdr3_aa: CASSSTTSLGANVLTF

v_call: TRBV6-2/TRBV6-3
cdr3_length: 15
j_call: TRBJ1-1
cdr3_aa: CASSYSKVGGSEAFF

v_call: TRBV5-1
cdr3_length: 14
j_call: TRBJ1-2
cdr3_aa: CASSESQGNYGYTF

v_call: TRBV7-9
cdr3_length: 14
j_call: TRBJ2-7
cdr3_aa: CASSFAGFGIEQYF

v_call: TRBV14
cdr3_length: 14
j_call: TRBJ2-7
cdr3_aa: CASSLNAGRYEQYF

v_call: TRBV24-1
cdr3_length: 15
j_call: TRBJ2-2
cdr3_aa: CATSDTTTGTGELFF

v_call: TRBV7-9
cdr3_length: 13
j_call: TRBJ1-3
cdr3_aa: CASSQSTGNTIYF

v_call: TRBV27
cdr3_length: 14
j_call: TRBJ2-7
cdr3_aa: CASRGGTGIDEQYF

v_call: TRBV9
cdr3_length: 18
j_call: TRBJ2-6
cdr3_aa: CASSETSGRASGANVLTF

v_call: TRBV10-3
cdr3_length: 12
j_call: TRBJ1-2
cdr3_aa: CAIHRGDYGYTF

v_call: TRBV5-4
cdr3_length: 14
j_call: TRBJ1-2
cdr3_aa: CASSLDRAGNGYTF

v_call: TRBV6-5
cdr3_length: 14
j_call: TRBJ1-1
cdr3_aa: CASSYFRGNTEAFF

v_call: TRBV19
cdr3_length: 17
j_call: TRBJ2-6
cdr3_aa: CASSMGQPLSGANVLTF

v_call: TRBV5-4
cdr3_length: 12
j_call: TRBJ1-1
cdr3_aa: CASISMDTEAFF